This is a list of T cell receptor beta chains from one sample in a study of blood T cell dynamics during melanoma immunotherapy. Sequencing was performed with immunoSEQ multiplex PCR; in TCRdb, only in-frame clones are kept and a portion is missing. The sample records tens of thousands of clones, over 80% being singletons. The sample in question was blood, obtained from a patient treated with checkpoint blockade. These receptors all come from a human donor with melanoma. Both conserved end residues are part of each CDR3. Fields, in order: clone size, J gene, CDR3 length, V gene, D gene, CDR3 DNA, CDR3 protein. A D gene is named only where the DNA matches it firmly. The size of a clone is reported for some rows only, either as once, few or many, or as a class for expanded clones.

abundance: .
j_gene: TRBJ1-2
len: 14
v_gene: TRBV5-4
d_gene: TRBD1
CDR3nt: TGTGCCAGCAGCCAGGGGGCGGATAACTATGGCTACACCTTC
CDR3aa: CASSQGADNYGYTF

abundance: .
j_gene: TRBJ1-1
len: 13
v_gene: TRBV10-3
d_gene: TRBD1
CDR3nt: TGTGCCATCAGTGAAAGGGGGCTAGAAGAAGCTTTCTTT
CDR3aa: CAISERGLEEAFF

abundance: once
j_gene: TRBJ1-1
len: 13
v_gene: TRBV11-3
d_gene: .
CDR3nt: TGTGCCAGCAGCCTACAGGTGAACACTGAAGCTTTCTTT
CDR3aa: CASSLQVNTEAFF

abundance: once
j_gene: TRBJ2-2
len: 15
v_gene: TRBV6-5
d_gene: .
CDR3nt: TGTGCCAGCAGCCGCGACATGTTGATGACCGGGGAGCTGTTTTTT
CDR3aa: CASSRDMLMTGELFF

abundance: .
j_gene: TRBJ1-1
len: 10
v_gene: TRBV2
d_gene: .
CDR3nt: TGTGCCTCCGCGGTGTCGCAAGCTTTCTTT
CDR3aa: CASAVSQAFF

abundance: .
j_gene: TRBJ1-2
len: 17
v_gene: TRBV14
d_gene: TRBD1
CDR3nt: TGTGCCAGCAGCCGATCCGGGACAGGCACCTCTAACTATGGCTACACCTTC
CDR3aa: CASSRSGTGTSNYGYTF

abundance: .
j_gene: TRBJ2-5
len: 15
v_gene: TRBV5-6
d_gene: TRBD2
CDR3nt: TGTGCCAGCAGCTTACTCGGGAGGGCACAAGAGACCCAGTACTTC
CDR3aa: CASSLLGRAQETQYF

abundance: .
j_gene: TRBJ2-5
len: 13
v_gene: TRBV7-9
d_gene: .
CDR3nt: TGTGCCAGCAGCCGATCAGCTCAAGAGACCCAGTACTTC
CDR3aa: CASSRSAQETQYF

abundance: .
j_gene: TRBJ2-1
len: 15
v_gene: TRBV7-6
d_gene: TRBD2
CDR3nt: TGTGCCAGCAGCCCAGGGACTACAGGCTACAATGAGCAGTTCTTC
CDR3aa: CASSPGTTGYNEQFF

abundance: .
j_gene: TRBJ2-7
len: 10
v_gene: TRBV28
d_gene: .
CDR3nt: TGTGCCAGCGGTGCCTACGAGCAGTACTTC
CDR3aa: CASGAYEQYF

abundance: .
j_gene: TRBJ1-5
len: 15
v_gene: TRBV6-5
d_gene: TRBD1
CDR3nt: TGTGCCAGCAGTACTGGACAGGGGTTCAATCAGCCCCAGCATTTT
CDR3aa: CASSTGQGFNQPQHF

abundance: few
j_gene: TRBJ1-5
len: 17
v_gene: TRBV7-6
d_gene: TRBD1
CDR3nt: TGTGCCAGCAGCTTAGCTCCGGGACAGGGGCCGAATCAGCCCCAGCATTTT
CDR3aa: CASSLAPGQGPNQPQHF

abundance: medium-sized
j_gene: TRBJ2-7
len: 13
v_gene: TRBV7-9
d_gene: .
CDR3nt: TGTGCCAGCAGCTGGGTGGGAGACTACGAGCAGTACTTC
CDR3aa: CASSWVGDYEQYF

abundance: .
j_gene: TRBJ2-7
len: 14
v_gene: TRBV10-1
d_gene: TRBD1
CDR3nt: TGCGCCAGCAGTGATGGGACAGGCCTAGTGGAGCAGTACTTC
CDR3aa: CASSDGTGLVEQYF

abundance: .
j_gene: TRBJ2-3
len: 16
v_gene: TRBV5-6
d_gene: TRBD2
CDR3nt: TGTGCCAGCAGCTTAGGCCCCCTAGCGGTCACAGATACGCAGTATTTT
CDR3aa: CASSLGPLAVTDTQYF

abundance: few
j_gene: TRBJ2-7
len: 15
v_gene: TRBV4-1
d_gene: TRBD2
CDR3nt: TGCGCCAGCAGCCAAGAACTAGCGGGAGCAACAGAGCAGTACTTC
CDR3aa: CASSQELAGATEQYF

abundance: .
j_gene: TRBJ2-7
len: 14
v_gene: TRBV19
d_gene: .
CDR3nt: TGTGCCAGTACCGCGGACAGTACCTCCTACGAGCAGTACTTC
CDR3aa: CASTADSTSYEQYF

abundance: .
j_gene: TRBJ2-3
len: 13
v_gene: TRBV6-5
d_gene: .
CDR3nt: TGTGCCAGCAGTTACTCAATTGCAGATACGCAGTATTTT
CDR3aa: CASSYSIADTQYF

abundance: .
j_gene: TRBJ1-4
len: 16
v_gene: TRBV7-9
d_gene: TRBD1
CDR3nt: TGTGCCAGCAGCACGGGACAGAGGGCAACTAATGAAAAACTGTTTTTT
CDR3aa: CASSTGQRATNEKLFF

abundance: few
j_gene: TRBJ2-2
len: 14
v_gene: TRBV29-1
d_gene: TRBD1
CDR3nt: TGCAGCGTTGGTCGGACAGGGAACACCGGGGAGCTGTTTTTT
CDR3aa: CSVGRTGNTGELFF

abundance: .
j_gene: TRBJ2-3
len: 17
v_gene: TRBV11-2
d_gene: .
CDR3nt: TGTGCCAGCAGCCTTGCCGGGCCTCAAATGAGCACAGATACGCAGTATTTT
CDR3aa: CASSLAGPQMSTDTQYF

abundance: .
j_gene: TRBJ2-2
len: 18
v_gene: TRBV19
d_gene: TRBD2
CDR3nt: TGTGCCAGTAGTCCAAAGACTAGCGGGAGGGCCGACACCGGGGAGCTGTTTTTT
CDR3aa: CASSPKTSGRADTGELFF

abundance: once
j_gene: TRBJ1-5
len: 15
v_gene: TRBV9
d_gene: .
CDR3nt: TGTGCCAGCAGCGTCGGGACCGTAGCGGCTGAGCCCCAGCATTTT
CDR3aa: CASSVGTVAAEPQHF

abundance: .
j_gene: TRBJ1-1
len: 14
v_gene: TRBV28
d_gene: .
CDR3nt: TGTGCCAGCAGTTTGGTACTCCCAACCGCTGAAGCTTTCTTT
CDR3aa: CASSLVLPTAEAFF

abundance: few
j_gene: TRBJ2-2
len: 18
v_gene: TRBV9
d_gene: .
CDR3nt: TGTGCCAGCAGGGGGAGTGGAGGGAGCAACCCCAACACCGGGGAGCTGTTTTTT
CDR3aa: CASRGSGGSNPNTGELFF

abundance: once
j_gene: TRBJ1-5
len: 15
v_gene: TRBV7-9
d_gene: .
CDR3nt: TGTGCCAGCAGCCCCAGTAAGGGCTCCAATCAGCCCCAGCATTTT
CDR3aa: CASSPSKGSNQPQHF

abundance: .
j_gene: TRBJ2-6
len: 15
v_gene: TRBV5-4
d_gene: .
CDR3nt: TGTGCCAGCAGCTTAGACGCGTCTGGGGCCAACGTCCTGACTTTC
CDR3aa: CASSLDASGANVLTF

abundance: .
j_gene: TRBJ2-1
len: 17
v_gene: TRBV11-2
d_gene: .
CDR3nt: TGTGCCAGCAGCTTAAGGGCAGGGACCGTGAGCTACAATGAGCAGTTCTTC
CDR3aa: CASSLRAGTVSYNEQFF

abundance: .
j_gene: TRBJ1-5
len: 13
v_gene: TRBV11-2
d_gene: .
CDR3nt: TGTGCCAGCAGCTTAACGGGGGTTCAGCCCCAGCATTTT
CDR3aa: CASSLTGVQPQHF

abundance: .
j_gene: TRBJ1-2
len: 12
v_gene: TRBV28
d_gene: .
CDR3nt: TGTGCCAGCAGTGGACAGATCGATGGCTACACCTTC
CDR3aa: CASSGQIDGYTF

abundance: .
j_gene: TRBJ2-1
len: 15
v_gene: TRBV11-2
d_gene: .
CDR3nt: TGTGCCAGCAGCTTAAATGAGCTCTCCTACAATGAGCAGTTCTTC
CDR3aa: CASSLNELSYNEQFF

abundance: .
j_gene: TRBJ2-1
len: 12
v_gene: TRBV2
d_gene: .
CDR3nt: TGTGCCAGCAGGCTATTCGACCATGAGCAGTTCTTC
CDR3aa: CASRLFDHEQFF

abundance: .
j_gene: TRBJ2-7
len: 12
v_gene: TRBV27
d_gene: .
CDR3nt: TGTGCCAGCAGTTTTGGAACGGGCGAGCAGTACTTC
CDR3aa: CASSFGTGEQYF

abundance: .
j_gene: TRBJ1-4
len: 15
v_gene: TRBV7-9
d_gene: TRBD1
CDR3nt: TGTGCCAGCAGCCCTAGGACAGGGGGCGGTGAAAAACTGTTTTTT
CDR3aa: CASSPRTGGGEKLFF

abundance: .
j_gene: TRBJ1-3
len: 14
v_gene: TRBV15
d_gene: .
CDR3nt: TGTGCCACCAGCAGAGGACAGGAGGCAAACACCATATATTTT
CDR3aa: CATSRGQEANTIYF

abundance: .
j_gene: TRBJ2-1
len: 13
v_gene: TRBV5-1
d_gene: .
CDR3nt: TGCGCCAGCAGCTTGACTAGGCGCAATGAGCAGTTCTTC
CDR3aa: CASSLTRRNEQFF

abundance: .
j_gene: TRBJ2-7
len: 17
v_gene: TRBV5-1
d_gene: TRBD1
CDR3nt: TGCGCCAGCAGCCTGTCGGCAGCAAGACAGGGCGCCTACGAGCAGTACTTC
CDR3aa: CASSLSAARQGAYEQYF

abundance: .
j_gene: TRBJ2-2
len: 14
v_gene: TRBV5-1
d_gene: .
CDR3nt: TGCGCCAGCAGGATGTCAGGGGACGCCGGGGAGCTGTTTTTT
CDR3aa: CASRMSGDAGELFF

abundance: .
j_gene: TRBJ2-7
len: 14
v_gene: TRBV5-6
d_gene: .
CDR3nt: TGTGCCAGCAGTCTAATTTTCAGCTCCTACGAGCAGTACTTC
CDR3aa: CASSLIFSSYEQYF